A selection of T cell receptor beta chains follows, all from one sample in a study of blood T cell repertoires in COVID-19. Repertoires were generated with immunoSEQ multiplex PCR, while TCRdb's copy carries only in-frame clones and drops some. The profile shows 150,000 to 200,000 clones, 80% to 90% of them singletons. Sequenced: peripheral blood. These receptors were taken from a man between 18 and 29 years old with active or convalescent COVID-19. CDR3s include the opening cysteine and the closing phenylalanine or tryptophan. D genes are given only for firm matches. Rows give clone size only sometimes, using once, few, many, or a class for an expanded clone.

TRBJ2-1	TRBV12-3/TRBV12-4	-	-	CASSLREDEQFF	TGTGCCAGCAGTTTAAGGGAGGATGAGCAGTTCTTC
TRBJ2-7	TRBV7-2	-	-	CASSLIQGRYEQYF	TGTGCCAGCAGCTTAATTCAGGGGCGCTACGAGCAGTACTTC
TRBJ1-6	TRBV10-3	few	-	CAISESKGGNSPLHF	TGTGCCATCAGTGAGTCGAAAGGCGGGAATTCACCCCTCCACTTT
TRBJ1-4	TRBV4-3	once	-	CASSPTTRAQVNEKLFF	TGCGCCAGCAGCCCGACGACCAGGGCCCAAGTGAATGAAAAACTGTTTTTT
TRBJ2-1	TRBV11-3	-	TRBD1	CATQTTGVHNEQFF	TGTGCCACCCAAACGACAGGGGTCCACAATGAGCAGTTCTTC
TRBJ2-1	TRBV20-1	-	TRBD2	CSASVGRAILNEQFF	TGCAGTGCTAGTGTCGGGAGGGCGATTTTGAATGAGCAGTTCTTC
TRBJ1-1	TRBV7-9	-	-	CASSLALLGGRTEAFF	TGTGCCAGCAGCTTAGCGCTACTAGGGGGACGCACTGAAGCTTTCTTT
TRBJ1-6	TRBV4-3	-	TRBD1	CASSQGIGTGVSPLHF	TGCGCCAGCAGCCAAGGTATCGGGACAGGGGTCTCACCCCTCCACTTT
TRBJ2-5	TRBV7-2	-	TRBD2	CASSLSPGLAGETQYF	TGTGCCAGCAGCTTATCTCCGGGACTAGCGGGAGAGACCCAGTACTTC
TRBJ2-7	TRBV4-1	-	TRBD1	CASSQVAGGYYEQYF	TGCGCCAGCAGCCAAGTAGCAGGGGGCTATTACGAGCAGTACTTC
TRBJ2-5	TRBV7-2	once	TRBD1	CASSLRDRGQETQYF	TGTGCCAGCAGCTTAAGGGACAGGGGACAAGAGACCCAGTACTTC
TRBJ1-1	TRBV28	-	-	CASSPSKNTEAFF	TGTGCCAGCAGTCCGAGTAAGAACACTGAAGCTTTCTTT
TRBJ1-1	TRBV7-9	-	-	CASSFDSNTEAFF	TGTGCCAGCAGCTTTGACTCGAACACTGAAGCTTTCTTT
TRBJ1-1	TRBV20-1	-	TRBD1	CSASFTGGNTEAFF	TGCAGTGCTAGTTTCACAGGGGGGAACACTGAAGCTTTCTTT
TRBJ2-2	TRBV5-1	few	-	CASSSTNNTGELFF	TGCGCCAGCAGCAGCACTAATAACACCGGGGAGCTGTTTTTT
TRBJ1-6	TRBV6-4	-	-	CASSDSGGNSPLHF	TGTGCCAGCAGCGATAGTGGGGGGAATTCACCCCTCCACTTT
TRBJ1-2	TRBV27	-	-	CASSLIGGNYGYTF	TGTGCCAGCAGTTTGATCGGGGGTAACTATGGCTACACCTTC
TRBJ2-1	TRBV28	-	TRBD1	CASSLWKTGDEQFF	TGTGCCAGCAGTTTATGGAAGACAGGGGATGAGCAGTTCTTC
TRBJ1-3	TRBV11-2	once	-	CASSRSRGDAGNTIYF	TGTGCCAGCAGCCGGAGCAGGGGAGATGCGGGAAACACCATATATTTT
TRBJ1-5	TRBV28	-	TRBD1	CATGYRPGQGFHQPQHF	TGTGCCACCGGATACCGCCCGGGACAGGGGTTTCATCAGCCCCAGCATTTT
TRBJ2-5	TRBV5-1	-	-	CASSQRPLVPQETQYF	TGCGCCAGCAGCCAACGACCGCTAGTTCCCCAAGAGACCCAGTACTTC
TRBJ1-2	TRBV9	once	-	CASSVEGVYGYTF	TGTGCCAGCAGCGTAGAAGGGGTCTATGGCTACACCTTC
TRBJ1-5	TRBV6-1	-	-	CASSEYSTVGGQPQHF	TGTGCCAGCAGTGAATATTCGACAGTGGGTGGTCAGCCCCAGCATTTT
TRBJ1-1	TRBV27	-	-	CASSEYKTNTEAFF	TGTGCCAGCAGTGAATACAAAACGAACACTGAAGCTTTCTTT
TRBJ1-2	TRBV19	-	-	CASSIEQGNYGYTF	TGTGCCAGTAGTATAGAGCAGGGGAACTATGGCTACACCTTC
TRBJ2-6	TRBV25-1	-	-	CASSIHSGANVLTF	TGTGCCAGCAGTATTCACTCTGGGGCCAACGTCCTGACTTTC
TRBJ2-5	TRBV6-2/TRBV6-3	-	TRBD2	CASSPGTSGREYQETQYF	TGTGCCAGCAGCCCTGGGACTAGCGGGAGGGAGTACCAAGAGACCCAGTACTTC
TRBJ1-1	TRBV4-1	-	TRBD1	CASSQDSGGGVAFF	TGCGCCAGCAGCCAAGATTCAGGGGGTGGTGTCGCTTTCTTT
TRBJ1-2	TRBV5-1	-	-	CASSSDRARGNYGYTF	TGCGCCAGCAGTTCCGACCGGGCCCGGGGGAACTATGGCTACACCTTC
TRBJ2-7	TRBV7-2	-	TRBD1	CASSSSGGSYEQYF	TGTGCCAGCAGCTCATCAGGGGGCTCCTACGAGCAGTACTTC
TRBJ1-3	TRBV11-3	-	-	CASSLQNSGNTIYF	TGTGCCAGCAGCTTACAGAACTCTGGAAACACCATATATTTT
TRBJ2-3	TRBV20-1	-	TRBD2	CSASSGVKQYF	TGCAGTGCTAGTAGCGGGGTGAAGCAGTATTTT
TRBJ1-6	TRBV27	-	-	CASSSGNSYNSPLHF	TGTGCCAGCAGCTCAGGGAACTCCTATAATTCACCCCTCCACTTT
TRBJ2-5	TRBV2	-	TRBD2	CASSDGTSGDQETQYF	TGTGCCAGCAGTGATGGGACTAGCGGGGATCAAGAGACCCAGTACTTC
TRBJ1-6	TRBV7-9	-	-	CASSFGPANSPLHF	TGTGCCAGCAGCTTTGGGCCAGCTAATTCACCCCTCCACTTT
TRBJ1-2	TRBV12-5	-	TRBD1	CASGGWGQPYGYTF	TGTGCTAGTGGTGGGTGGGGACAGCCCTATGGCTACACCTTC
TRBJ1-1	TRBV5-1	-	-	CASSPGSLEAFF	TGCGCCAGCAGCCCGGGGAGCCTTGAAGCTTTCTTT
TRBJ1-6	TRBV6-1	once	-	CASGQSNNSPLHF	TGTGCCAGCGGACAGAGTAATAATTCACCCCTCCACTTT
TRBJ1-2	TRBV14	-	-	CASSQDGRRTLGYTF	TGTGCCAGCAGCCAAGACGGCAGGAGGACGTTAGGCTACACCTTC
TRBJ2-3	TRBV12-5	-	-	CASGIAARSDTQYF	TGTGCTAGTGGGATAGCGGCTCGCTCTGATACGCAGTATTTT
TRBJ2-3	TRBV6-5	-	TRBD1	CASTPGQGGPDTQYF	TGTGCCAGCACCCCCGGACAGGGAGGCCCAGATACGCAGTATTTT
TRBJ2-7	TRBV7-9	-	TRBD2	CASSLAGGYEQYF	TGTGCCAGCAGCTTAGCGGGAGGGTACGAGCAGTACTTC
TRBJ1-2	TRBV29-1	-	-	CSVAQGGYGYTF	TGCAGCGTTGCGCAGGGAGGCTATGGCTACACCTTC
TRBJ1-1	TRBV29-1	-	TRBD1	CSGSRQGRVKAFF	TGCAGCGGATCCAGACAGGGTCGGGTCAAAGCTTTCTTT
TRBJ2-1	TRBV25-1	-	TRBD2	CASSESGTSGLYNEQFF	TGTGCCAGCAGTGAATCAGGGACTAGCGGGCTGTACAATGAGCAGTTCTTC